Each of the 20 T cell receptor beta chains below was sequenced from the same sample in a study of blood T cell repertoires in COVID-19. The table came from immunoSEQ multiplex PCR; TCRdb's copy has only in-frame clones and leaves some out. In the table there are roughly 300,000 clones, roughly nine tenths of which are singletons. The sequenced material came from peripheral blood. The receptors shown here come from a woman in her twenties or thirties with COVID-19, enrolled during active disease.

This chain links TRBV13 with TRBJ2-1; the match to TRBD2 covers 12 bases. The V gene's germline CDR1 is PRHDT and CDR2 FYEKMQ (reference sequence). The ends lost 5 bases at V and 10 bases at J; junction bases unmatched: 9. The CDR3 is 15 amino acids. The CDR3 DNA sequence: TGTGCCAGCAGCCATTTGACTAGCGGGGGACAAGAGCAGTTCTTC. Amino acids: CASSHLTSGGQEQFF.

The chain employs TRBV11-2 and TRBJ2-7; a weak D match, TRBD2 (5 bases). Germline CDR1 is SGHAT and CDR2 is FQNNGV. V was cut by 5 bases and J by 6 bases, with 17 bases left in between. This CDR3 region has 14 residues. The CDR3 bases are TGTGCCAGCAGCCTTGTAGCTAGCAATGGCGAGCAGTACTTC. Translating gives CASSLVASNGEQYF.

This chain uses TRBV29-1 with TRBJ2-7, with 7 bases identical to TRBD1. After removal of 4 bases from V and 7 bases from J, the junction contained 10 bases not matched to a gene. Germline CDR1 and CDR2: SQVTM and ANQGSEA. This CDR3 region has 13 residues. The CDR3 coding sequence is TGCAGCGTTGGCAATAGGGGGCGGTCGGAGCAGTACTTC. Amino acid sequence: CSVGNRGRSEQYF.

This rearrangement joins TRBV7-9 to TRBJ1-5; 10 nucleotides line up with TRBD1. V was pared by 6 bases and J by 6 bases, with 11 bases of the junction left unmatched. Germline V gene sequence: CDR1 SEHNR, CDR2 FQNEAQ (reference sequence). This CDR3 is 16 amino acids long. The CDR3 region is CASSPWDRGPGQPQHF. The CDR3 DNA reads TGTGCCAGCAGTCCTTGGGACAGGGGTCCGGGTCAGCCCCAGCATTTT.

V usage is TRBV4-1 and J usage is TRBJ1-2, with 7 bases matching TRBD1. Trimming took 0 bases from V and 6 from J; bases not matched to a gene: 10. This CDR3 has 16 amino acids. Germline V gene lookup returns CDR1 MGHRA and CDR2 YSYEKL. In DNA form, the CDR3 reads TGCGCCAGCAGCCAAGACTGGCAGGGGGGTAGCGATGGCTACACCTTC. Residues: CASSQDWQGGSDGYTF.

The chain carries TRBV5-4 and TRBJ2-3; TRBD2 matches at 11 bases. The CDR3 contains 17 residues. V lost 4 bases, J lost 6 bases, and 13 bases stayed unmatched. Looked up from germline, CDR1 is SGHNT and CDR2 is YYREEE (reference sequence). CDR3 coding DNA: TGTGCCAGCAGCCCCGAGGGTAGCGGGGGGGCTTGGGATACGCAGTATTTT. Protein sequence: CASSPEGSGGAWDTQYF.

The chain's CDR3 is CASSQIPTGAYEQYF. In DNA, the CDR3 is TGCGCCAGCAGCCAAATACCGACAGGGGCCTACGAGCAGTACTTC. The rearrangement joins TRBV4-1 to TRBJ2-7; 8 bases fit TRBD1. This CDR3 is 15 amino acids long. Trimming took 2 bases from V and 2 from J; bases not matched to a gene: 5. CDR1 is MGHRA and CDR2 is YSYEKL in the germline V gene.

Comments on this clone: This same CDR3 is encoded by further DNA sequences in the sample. The gene calls are TRBV6-5 and TRBJ1-2; D perhaps matches TRBD1 (6 bases). V was cut by 8 bases and J by 5 bases, with 15 bases left in between. CDR1 MNHEY and CDR2 SVGAGI come from the germline V gene. CDR3 length: 13 residues. The CDR3 loop is CASRRTGPYGYTF. CDR3 in DNA: TGTGCCAGCCGAAGAACAGGGCCGTATGGCTACACCTTC.

V is TRBV11-3 and J is TRBJ2-1, with a weak D call TRBD2 (6 bases). The CDR3 has 16 amino acids. Germline assignment: CDR1 SGHNT and CDR2 YENEEA. The V and J ends lost 5 bases and 6 bases respectively, with 20 bases between them. The CDR3 nucleotides are TGTGCCAGCAGCCGCCGCGGGGAGGCAGCGCTCAATGAGCAGTTCTTC. Residues: CASSRRGEAALNEQFF.

This sequence joins TRBV19 and TRBJ1-2; D may be TRBD1 (6 bases). Trimming stripped 4 bases from V and 2 bases from J, with 11 bases between. Germline V gene sequence: CDR1 LNHDA, CDR2 SQIVND (reference sequence). This CDR3 comprises 14 residues. CDR3 nucleotides: TGTGCCAGTAGTACCCTAACAGGGAACTATGGCTACACCTTC. Translation: CASSTLTGNYGYTF.

This sequence joins TRBV5-4 and TRBJ1-1; 7 bases align to TRBD1. Germline loops: CDR1 SGHNT, CDR2 YYREEE (reference sequence). The CDR3 totals 14 residues. Unmatched junction bases numbered 2, after V lost 0 bases and J lost 3 bases. CDR3 region: CASSLAGTDTEAFF. The CDR3 region has the DNA TGTGCCAGCAGCTTGGCCGGGACAGACACTGAAGCTTTCTTT.

The rearrangement joins TRBV30 to TRBJ2-1, with D possibly TRBD2 on 6 matching bases. Germline V gene data show CDR1 as GTSNPN and CDR2 as SVGIG (reference sequence). The CDR3 length is 13 residues. V lost 1 base and J lost 4, with 8 bases in between. The CDR3 spells CAWSAGEYNEQFF. CDR3 in DNA: TGTGCCTGGAGTGCGGGAGAATACAATGAGCAGTTCTTC.

This chain uses TRBV19 with TRBJ2-3, with TRBD2 identical over 7 bases. The germline V gene has CDR1 LNHDA and CDR2 SQIVND (reference sequence). V lost 4 bases and J lost 4; bases outside the gene matches: 2. The CDR3 has 13 amino acids. The CDR3 DNA follows: TGTGCCAGTAGTACCCGGGAGGCAGATACGCAGTATTTT. As protein: CASSTREADTQYF.

This sequence joins TRBV6-5 and TRBJ2-7, with D hard to call. CDR1 is MNHEY and CDR2 is SVGAGI in the germline V gene. Trimming removed 4 bases at V and 3 bases at J, with 4 bases between. CDR3 size: 11 residues. CDR3 loop: CASSSYYEQYF. The CDR3 nucleotides are TGTGCCAGCAGTTCCTACTACGAGCAGTACTTC.

The rearrangement uses TRBV1 and TRBJ2-1; the D call of TRBD1 is as the table states it, not checked on the DNA. TRBV1 is marked as a pseudogene. The CDR3 loop spans 18 amino acids. CDR3 in DNA: TGCACCAGCAGCCTGTCCGGGACAGGGGGTTTGTTTTACAATGAGCAGTTCTTC. Encoded protein: CTSSLSGTGGLFYNEQFF.

The J gene is TRBJ1-2, the V gene TRBV18, with 8 nucleotides matching TRBD1. V lost 5 bases, J lost 0 bases, and 5 bases stayed unmatched. The CDR3 is 15 residues long. The germline gives CDR1 KGHSH, CDR2 LQKENI. CDR3 sequence: CASSRDRQTNYGYTF. The CDR3 DNA sequence: TGTGCCAGCTCAAGGGACAGGCAAACTAACTATGGCTACACCTTC.

The chain has TRBV10-3 and TRBJ2-3, with 7 bases identical to TRBD2. The germline gives CDR1 ENHRY, CDR2 SYGVKD. The V segment lost 8 bases and the J segment 2 bases; nucleotides outside the gene matches: 10. The CDR3 is made up of 15 amino acids. The CDR3 is CAIRGGLADTDTQYF. The DNA of the CDR3 is TGTGCCATCCGGGGTGGGCTAGCGGACACAGATACGCAGTATTTT.

The rearrangement joins TRBV28 to TRBJ2-3; 8 bases map to TRBD2. J was trimmed by 5 bases and V by 6 bases; bases with no gene match: 10. Germline values: CDR1 MDHEN, CDR2 SYDVKM. The CDR3 runs 15 residues. This chain's CDR3 is CASSSWGRGEDTQYF. CDR3 sequence (DNA): TGTGCCAGCAGCTCCTGGGGGCGGGGGGAAGATACGCAGTATTTT.

This clone was detected once. The chain employs TRBV10-2 and TRBJ2-7; 10 positions match TRBD2. This CDR3 comprises 15 residues. J lost 2 bases, V lost 6 bases, and 7 bases had no gene match. Germline V gene data show CDR1 as WSHSY and CDR2 as SAAADI. The CDR3 nucleotides are TGCGCCAGCAGCCGCCCCAGCGGGGGGGCCTACGAGCAGTACTTC. Its translation is CASSRPSGGAYEQYF.

This chain links TRBV11-2 with TRBJ2-1; D possibly corresponds to TRBD2 (5 bases). This CDR3 is built from 14 residues. Per the germline V gene, CDR1 is SGHAT and CDR2 is FQNNGV. Trimming removed 2 bases at V and 5 bases at J, with 10 bases between. CDR3 nucleotide sequence: TGTGCCAGCAGCTTACTCGGGATAGACAATGAGCAGTTCTTC. Its translation is CASSLLGIDNEQFF.